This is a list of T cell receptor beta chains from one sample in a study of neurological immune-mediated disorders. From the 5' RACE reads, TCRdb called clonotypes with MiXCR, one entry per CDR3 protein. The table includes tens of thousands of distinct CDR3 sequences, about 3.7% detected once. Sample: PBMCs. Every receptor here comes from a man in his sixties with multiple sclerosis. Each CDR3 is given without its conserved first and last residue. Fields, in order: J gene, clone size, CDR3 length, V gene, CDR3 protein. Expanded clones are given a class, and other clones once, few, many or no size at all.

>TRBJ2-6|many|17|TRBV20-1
SARDWGAGTYSGANVLT
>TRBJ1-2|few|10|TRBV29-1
SVSGLRDGYT
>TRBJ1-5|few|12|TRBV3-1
ASSQVLVYKTQN
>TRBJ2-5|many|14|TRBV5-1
ASSAILRRREETQY
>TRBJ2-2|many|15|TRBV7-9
ASSRWTGGPTTGELF
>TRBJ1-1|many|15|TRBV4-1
ASSQEGSGSKATEAF
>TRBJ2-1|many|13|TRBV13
ASSLEGSSYNEQF
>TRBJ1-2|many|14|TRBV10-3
ATSAVAGDINYGYT
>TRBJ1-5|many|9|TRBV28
ATDDRQPQH
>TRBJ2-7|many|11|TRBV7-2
ASSFKIGYEQY
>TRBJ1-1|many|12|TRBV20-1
SARDIRGATEAF
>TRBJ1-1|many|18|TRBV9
ASSVGFLEDVGGMNTEAF
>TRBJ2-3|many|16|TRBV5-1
ASSSGPGGTSSTDTQY
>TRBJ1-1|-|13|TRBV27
ASSWGQRMNTEAF
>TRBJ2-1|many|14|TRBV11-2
ASSFIPGSSYNEQF
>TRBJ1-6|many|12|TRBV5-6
ASSPRARNSPLH
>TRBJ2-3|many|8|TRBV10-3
ATSGDTQY
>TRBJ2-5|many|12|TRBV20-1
SATPLMVPETQY
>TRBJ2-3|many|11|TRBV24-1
ATGTGGTDTQY
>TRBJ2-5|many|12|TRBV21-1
ASKRGGGSETQY
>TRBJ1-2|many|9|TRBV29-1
SAGGTDGYT
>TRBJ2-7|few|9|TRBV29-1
SVTGHHEQY
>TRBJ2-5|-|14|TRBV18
ASSSGAGTDQETQY
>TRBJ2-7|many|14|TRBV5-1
ASSLEERDLPTKQY
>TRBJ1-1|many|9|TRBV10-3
AIAAGAEAF
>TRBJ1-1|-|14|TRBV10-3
AISESRTGGFTEAF
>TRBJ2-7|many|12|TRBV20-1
SVPRDRASYEQY
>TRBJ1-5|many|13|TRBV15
ATNSGQPLNQPQH
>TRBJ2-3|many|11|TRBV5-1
ASNSGGANTQY
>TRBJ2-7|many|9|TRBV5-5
ASSLSREQY
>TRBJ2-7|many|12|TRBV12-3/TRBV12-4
ASRGRSFSYEQY
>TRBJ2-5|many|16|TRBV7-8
ASSLDDRGTEREKTQY
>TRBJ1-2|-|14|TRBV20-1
SASRWTGTENYGYT
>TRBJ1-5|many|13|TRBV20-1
SAVRGDLGNQPQH
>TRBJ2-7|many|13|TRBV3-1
ASSLSPGQGYEQY
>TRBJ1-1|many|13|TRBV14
ASSHPRTGNTEAF
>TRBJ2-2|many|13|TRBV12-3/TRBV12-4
ASSSAGLNTGELF
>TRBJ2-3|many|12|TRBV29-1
SVEGTEATDTQY
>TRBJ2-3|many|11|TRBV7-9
ASSSGSTDTQY
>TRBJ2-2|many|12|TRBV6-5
ASSYNRGIGELF
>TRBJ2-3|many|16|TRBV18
ASSQTAGALQSVDTQY
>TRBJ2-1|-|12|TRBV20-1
SAVSVRTYNEQF
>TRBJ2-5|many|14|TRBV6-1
ASSESILGPQETQY
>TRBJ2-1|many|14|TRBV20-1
SAREAGRGVFYEQF
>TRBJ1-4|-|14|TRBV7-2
ASSLDGTANNEKLF
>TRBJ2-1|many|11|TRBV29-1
SVWTGSYNEQF
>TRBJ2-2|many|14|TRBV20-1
SARTSGSLNTGELF
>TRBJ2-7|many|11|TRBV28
ASSLTSTYEQY
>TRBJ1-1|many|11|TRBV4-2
ASSQFMDTEAF